This TCR beta chain was identified during a study of OX40 agonist ivuxolimab in advanced cancers. In the study overall: Ivuxolimab, which targeted the costimulatory receptor OX40 (CD134), was an agonistic, fully human IgG2 monoclonal antibody. The paper covers the monotherapy dose-escalation part of the phase I ivuxolimab trial, which included N of about 51 patients. Of the approximately 53 patients in dose escalation, about 20 had hepatocellular carcinoma, around 15 had melanoma, 9 had renal cell carcinoma and 9 had head and neck cancer. Partial responses occurred in three dose-escalation patients, of whom one had hepatocellular carcinoma and two had cutaneous melanoma. Peripheral TCRbeta sequencing aimed to test whether ivuxolimab altered TCR sequence diversity and caused clonal T-cell expansion. Patients were allowed to have had prior anti-PD-1, anti-PD-L1 or anti-CTLA-4 therapy, and approximately 40% of the dose-escalation patients had previously received checkpoint inhibitors. Intravenous ivuxolimab was administered to patients every 2 weeks at six dose levels: 0.01, 0.1, 0.3, 1.5, 3 and 10 mg/kg. In the dose-escalation cohort, 82.7% of patients were male, and the mean age was around 65 years with a range of 23 to 79. Results and caveats for the whole study, not just this receptor: After ivuxolimab, CD8+ T cells had more expanded clones than CD4+ T cells on average. Low levels of normalized T-cell clonal expansion were also seen in some patients who did not respond. In the 0.1-3.0 mg/kg groups, partial responders had among the lowest normalized peripheral clonal expansion, particularly in CD8+ T cells. Antigen specificity was not determined for the clonally expanded peripheral T cells. Clonal expansion of both CD4+ and CD8+ blood T cells was observed from baseline to week 6 at doses 0.1 to 3.0 mg/kg.

The CDR3 runs 16 residues from the cysteine to the phenylalanine. Left in the record is the CDR3 DNA by itself, 48 bases read in frame from the first base. Relative to germline, V is missing 1 base and J is missing 9 bases, with 9 bases of the junction outside any gene match. The germline V gene yields SGHNT for CDR1 and YENEEA for CDR2. The trial excluded patients who had a history of autoimmune disease or who were on systemic immunosuppression. In every dose cohort, peripheral blood was drawn for TCR sequencing at baseline, cycle 4 day 1, and cycle 7 day 1. The samples were drawn from a first-in-human, open-label, multicenter phase I dose-escalation trial of ivuxolimab. Adults with locally advanced or metastatic head and neck squamous cell, hepatocellular, melanoma or renal cell carcinoma were enrolled in the trial. Before TCR sequencing, CD4+ and CD8+ T cells were separately sorted from peripheral blood.

Points on this clone: Its recognized antigen is unknown. The sample holds no much larger clone one base away, and base qualities are not on file.

To sequence the TCRbeta CDR3 region, genomic DNA was isolated from the sorted cells. The immunoSEQ Assay was used for sequencing of TCRbeta CDR3 regions. The source is immuneACCESS, and TCRdb retained only in-frame sequences with V and J called. Part of the clones is not carried over; for the studies checked, unresolved V genes explain less than half of this, and the remainder is unexplained. Recorded for this sample are about 82,000 clones; 70% to 90% of them occurred a single time. 6.5% of the sample lies in the top ten. Sequences were derived from CD4+ or CD8+ T cells sorted from blood, sampled in a trial of the OX40 agonist ivuxolimab. The TCR originated in an adult with an advanced solid tumor such as melanoma, head and neck, liver or kidney cancer. The chain is encoded by TRBV11-3 joined to TRBJ2-1; TRBD2 matches 10 bases in the middle. The CDR3 reads CASSLVGGLARSEQFF. The nucleotides read TGTGCCAGCAGCTTAGTGGGGGGACTAGCGAGGAGTGAGCAGTTCTTC.